The 9 T cell receptor beta chains given below trace back to one sample, sequenced in a study of blood T cell repertoires in COVID-19. Measured with immunoSEQ multiplex PCR; TCRdb has only the in-frame clones, and not every one. Among some 150,000 clones listed, approximately 83% were seen once. The sequenced sample was peripheral blood. The origin of the receptors is a woman aged 55-70 years with COVID-19, enrolled during active disease.

This sequence joins TRBV30 and TRBJ2-3, with D possibly TRBD2 on 6 matching bases. Trimming removed 0 bases from V and 0 bases from J, with 10 bases in between. This CDR3 is 15 amino acids long. CDR1 GTSNPN and CDR2 SVGIG come from the germline V gene (reference sequence). CDR3 in DNA: TGTGCCTGGAGTGTATCCGGGGGTAGCACAGATACGCAGTATTTT. It specifies CAWSVSGGSTDTQYF.

The V call is TRBV18, the J call TRBJ1-1; D uncertain. This CDR3 is 14 amino acids long. The ends were cut back, 5 bases at V and 1 base at J, with 11 bases in the middle. CDR1 and CDR2 from the germline V gene are KGHSH and LQKENI. In DNA, the CDR3 is TGTGCCAGCTCATATGTGCCTAGGAACACTGAAGCTTTCTTT. Protein sequence: CASSYVPRNTEAFF.

V gene TRBV2 combines with J gene TRBJ2-7; TRBD1 is a possible D gene (6 bases). CDR3 length: 13 residues. Germline V gene lookup returns CDR1 SNHLY and CDR2 FYNNEI. Trimming removed 6 bases from V and 2 bases from J, with 11 bases in between. CDR3 protein: CASRPDRTYEQYF. DNA of the CDR3: TGTGCCAGCAGGCCGGACAGAACCTACGAGCAGTACTTC.

The genes are TRBV4-1 and TRBJ2-5, with TRBD1 matching 10 bases. Trimming removed 0 bases from V and 2 bases from J; junction bases left unmatched: 12. The CDR3 is 19 amino acids. Germline V CDR1 and CDR2: MGHRA, YSYEKL. CDR3 sequence reads: CASSQEVGTGDSRQETQYF. DNA of the CDR3: TGCGCCAGCAGCCAAGAAGTTGGGACAGGGGACAGCAGGCAAGAGACCCAGTACTTC.

This clone came up once. CDR3 sequence (DNA): TGTGCCAGCAGCTCATCAATCGGGGAGCTGTTTTTT. It is translated as CASSSSIGELFF. The chain is built from TRBV7-3 and TRBJ2-2; D gene ambiguous. The CDR3 is made up of 12 amino acids. V lost 4 bases to trimming and J lost 7 bases, with 7 bases between them. Germline V lookup: CDR1 SGHTA, CDR2 FQGTGA.

The CDR3 loop is CASTGSGGQYNEQFF. CDR3 coding DNA: TGCGCCAGCACCGGAAGCGGGGGGCAATACAATGAGCAGTTCTTC. The chain recombines TRBV5-1 with TRBJ2-1; 9 positions match TRBD2. Germline V gene sequence: CDR1 SGHRS, CDR2 YFSETQ. This CDR3 has 15 residues. V dropped 6 bases and J dropped 4; count of bases not matched to a gene: 8.

This clone appeared once. The chain is built from TRBV2 and TRBJ2-1, with D perhaps matching TRBD2 (6 bases). In germline, CDR1 is SNHLY, CDR2 FYNNEI. CDR3 length: 14 amino acids. V was cut by 6 bases and J by 5 bases, with 14 bases left in between. CDR3 amino acids: CASSGGWGDNEQFF. In DNA, the CDR3 is TGTGCCAGCAGCGGAGGGTGGGGGGACAATGAGCAGTTCTTC.

CDR3 region: CASSHGTGATIYF. The CDR3 bases are TGTGCCAGCAGCCATGGGACAGGGGCCACCATATATTTT. V and J are TRBV3-1 (or the pseudogene TRBV3-2) and TRBJ1-3, with 10 bases fitting TRBD1. Trimming removed 3 bases from V and 9 bases from J; junction bases left unmatched: 2. Germline CDR1 is LGHDT and CDR2 is YNNKEL (reference sequence). This CDR3 region has 13 residues.

The rearrangement uses TRBV5-1 and TRBJ2-5; TRBD1 matches at 7 bases. CDR3 length: 13 amino acids. V was pared by 7 bases and J by 4 bases, with 7 bases of the junction left unmatched. CDR1 SGHRS and CDR2 YFSETQ come from the germline V gene. The CDR3 loop is CASGRQGGETQYF. CDR3 DNA sequence: TGCGCCAGCGGAAGACAGGGCGGAGAGACCCAGTACTTC.